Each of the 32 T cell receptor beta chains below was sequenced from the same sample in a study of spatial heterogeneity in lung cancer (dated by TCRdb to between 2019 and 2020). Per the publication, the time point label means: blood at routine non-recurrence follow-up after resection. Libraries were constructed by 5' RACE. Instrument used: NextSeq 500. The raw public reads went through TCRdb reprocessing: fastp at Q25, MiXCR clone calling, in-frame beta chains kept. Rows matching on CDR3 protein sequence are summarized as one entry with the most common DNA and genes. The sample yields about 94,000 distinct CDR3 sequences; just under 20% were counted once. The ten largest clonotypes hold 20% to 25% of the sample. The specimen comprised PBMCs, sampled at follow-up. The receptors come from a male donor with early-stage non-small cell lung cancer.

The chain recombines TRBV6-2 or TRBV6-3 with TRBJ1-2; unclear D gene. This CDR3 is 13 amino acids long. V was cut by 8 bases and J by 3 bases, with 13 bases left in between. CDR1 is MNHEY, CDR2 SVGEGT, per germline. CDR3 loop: CASQREPHYGYTF. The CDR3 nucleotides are TGTGCCAGCCAAAGGGAGCCCCACTATGGCTACACCTTC.

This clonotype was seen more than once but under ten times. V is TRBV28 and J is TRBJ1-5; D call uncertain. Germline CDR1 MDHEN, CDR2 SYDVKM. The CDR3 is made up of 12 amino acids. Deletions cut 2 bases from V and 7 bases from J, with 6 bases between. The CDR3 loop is CASSLPLQPQHF. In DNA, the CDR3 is TGTGCCAGCAGTTTACCGTTGCAGCCCCAGCATTTT.

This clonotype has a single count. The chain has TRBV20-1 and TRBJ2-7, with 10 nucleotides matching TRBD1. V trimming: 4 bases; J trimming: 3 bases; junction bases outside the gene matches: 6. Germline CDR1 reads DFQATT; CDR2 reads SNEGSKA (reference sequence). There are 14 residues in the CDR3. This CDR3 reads CSATGTGVNYEQYF. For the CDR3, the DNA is TGCAGTGCTACCGGGACAGGGGTTAACTACGAGCAGTACTTC.

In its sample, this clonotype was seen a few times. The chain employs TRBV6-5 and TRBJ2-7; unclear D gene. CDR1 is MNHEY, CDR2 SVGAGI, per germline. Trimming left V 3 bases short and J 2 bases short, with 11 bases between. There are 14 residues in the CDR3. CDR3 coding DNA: TGTGCCAGCAGTTATAGGACGTATCCCTACGAGCAGTACTTC. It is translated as CASSYRTYPYEQYF.

CDR3 DNA sequence: TGCAGCGTTAATAGAGGGGGCAAGTATGGCTACACCTTC. Translated, it gives CSVNRGGKYGYTF. This chain links TRBV29-1 with TRBJ1-2, with 7 nucleotides matching TRBD1. Per germline, CDR1 SQVTM and CDR2 ANQGSEA. This CDR3 has 13 residues. V lost 5 bases to trimming and J lost 5 bases; unmatched junction nucleotides: 8. The variable domain in full, completed from reference TRBV29-1 and TRBJ1-2, reads SAVISQKPSRDICQRGTSLTIQCQVDSQVTMMFWYRQQPGQSLTLIATANQGSEATYESGFVIDKFPISRPNLTFSTLTVSNMSPEDSSIYLCSVNRGGKYGYTFGSGTRLTVV.

The CDR3 DNA follows: TGCGCCAGCAGCACCCTATACAATGAGCAGTTCTTC. This sequence encodes CASSTLYNEQFF. The gene calls are TRBV4-1 and TRBJ2-1; D is unresolved. This CDR3 comprises 12 residues. Germline V gene data show CDR1 as MGHRA and CDR2 as YSYEKL. Trimming removed 5 bases from V and 4 bases from J, with 6 bases in between.

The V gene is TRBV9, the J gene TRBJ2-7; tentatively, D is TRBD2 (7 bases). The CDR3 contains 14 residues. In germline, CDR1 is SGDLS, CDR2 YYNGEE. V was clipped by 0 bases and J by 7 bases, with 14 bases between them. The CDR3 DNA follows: TGTGCCAGCAGCGTAGCTGTACAGGGAGGGGAGCAGTACTTC. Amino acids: CASSVAVQGGEQYF.

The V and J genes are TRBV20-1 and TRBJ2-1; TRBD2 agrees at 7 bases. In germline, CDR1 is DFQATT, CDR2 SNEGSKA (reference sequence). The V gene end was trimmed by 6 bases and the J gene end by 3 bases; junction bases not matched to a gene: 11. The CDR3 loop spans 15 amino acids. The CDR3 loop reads CSAEGGVQGYNEQFF. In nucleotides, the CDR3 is TGCAGTGCGGAGGGAGGGGTCCAGGGCTACAATGAGCAGTTCTTC.

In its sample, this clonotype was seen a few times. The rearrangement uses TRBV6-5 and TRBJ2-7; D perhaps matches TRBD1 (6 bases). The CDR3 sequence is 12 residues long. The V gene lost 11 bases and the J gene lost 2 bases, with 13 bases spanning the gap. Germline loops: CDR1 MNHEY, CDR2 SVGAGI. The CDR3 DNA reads TGTGCCGCCATCGGACAGACCTACGAGCAGTACTTC. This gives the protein CAAIGQTYEQYF.

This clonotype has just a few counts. DNA for the CDR3: TGCAGTGCTAGACTTAGCGGGAGGGCCGAGGAGACCCAGTACTTC. It specifies CSARLSGRAEETQYF. This chain uses TRBV20-1 with TRBJ2-5; the match to TRBD2 covers 11 bases. Germline assignment: CDR1 DFQATT and CDR2 SNEGSKA (reference sequence). The CDR3 runs to 15 residues. V shed 2 bases and J 5 bases; nucleotides not matched to a gene: 7.

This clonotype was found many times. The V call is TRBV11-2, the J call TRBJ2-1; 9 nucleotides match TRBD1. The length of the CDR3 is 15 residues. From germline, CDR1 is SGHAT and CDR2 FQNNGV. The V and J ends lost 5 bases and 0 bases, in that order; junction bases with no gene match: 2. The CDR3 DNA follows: TGTGCCAGCAGCCTGGGACAGGGCTCCTACAATGAGCAGTTCTTC. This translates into CASSLGQGSYNEQFF.

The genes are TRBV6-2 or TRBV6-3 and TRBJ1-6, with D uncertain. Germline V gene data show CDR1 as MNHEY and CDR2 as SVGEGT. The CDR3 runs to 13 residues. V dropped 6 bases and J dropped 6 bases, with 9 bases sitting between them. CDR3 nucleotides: TGTGCCAGCAGACAGACGGTTAATTCACCCCTCCACTTT. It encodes CASRQTVNSPLHF.

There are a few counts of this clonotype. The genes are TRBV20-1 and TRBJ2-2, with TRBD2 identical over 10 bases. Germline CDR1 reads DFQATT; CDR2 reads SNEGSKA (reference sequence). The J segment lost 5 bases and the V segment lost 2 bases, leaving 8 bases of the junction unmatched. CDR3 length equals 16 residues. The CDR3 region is CSARPIAGGRTGELFF. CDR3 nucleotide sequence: TGCAGTGCTAGACCAATAGCGGGGGGACGTACCGGGGAGCTGTTTTTT.

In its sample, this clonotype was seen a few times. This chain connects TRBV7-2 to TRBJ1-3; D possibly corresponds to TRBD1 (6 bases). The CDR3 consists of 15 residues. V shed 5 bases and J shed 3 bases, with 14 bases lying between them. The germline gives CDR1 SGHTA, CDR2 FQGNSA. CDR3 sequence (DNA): TGTGCCAGCAGCCCGGAGACAGGAAATGGAAACACCATATATTTT. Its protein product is CASSPETGNGNTIYF.

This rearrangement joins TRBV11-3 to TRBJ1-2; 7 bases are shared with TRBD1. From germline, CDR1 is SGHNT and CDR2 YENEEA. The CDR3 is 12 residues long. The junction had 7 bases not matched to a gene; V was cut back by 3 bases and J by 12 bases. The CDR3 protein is CASSLGQYFNTF. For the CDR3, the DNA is TGTGCCAGCAGCTTGGGACAGTATTTCAACACCTTC.

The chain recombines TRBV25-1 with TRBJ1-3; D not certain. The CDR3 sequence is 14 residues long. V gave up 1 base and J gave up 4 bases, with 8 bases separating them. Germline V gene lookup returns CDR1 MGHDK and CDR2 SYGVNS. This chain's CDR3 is CASSESGGGNTIYF. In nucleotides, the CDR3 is TGTGCCAGCAGTGAATCCGGAGGGGGAAACACCATATATTTT.

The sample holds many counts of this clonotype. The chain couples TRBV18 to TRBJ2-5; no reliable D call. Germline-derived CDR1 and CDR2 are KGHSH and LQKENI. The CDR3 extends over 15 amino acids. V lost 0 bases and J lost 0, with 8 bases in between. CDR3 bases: TGTGCCAGCTCACCACCGTCCGGGTACCAAGAGACCCAGTACTTC. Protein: CASSPPSGYQETQYF. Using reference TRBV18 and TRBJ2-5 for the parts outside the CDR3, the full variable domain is NAGVMQNPRHLVRRRGQEARLRCSPMKGHSHVYWYRQLPEEGLKFMVYLQKENIIDESGMPKERFSAEFPKEGPSILRIQQVVRGDSAAYFCASSPPSGYQETQYFGPGTRLLVL.

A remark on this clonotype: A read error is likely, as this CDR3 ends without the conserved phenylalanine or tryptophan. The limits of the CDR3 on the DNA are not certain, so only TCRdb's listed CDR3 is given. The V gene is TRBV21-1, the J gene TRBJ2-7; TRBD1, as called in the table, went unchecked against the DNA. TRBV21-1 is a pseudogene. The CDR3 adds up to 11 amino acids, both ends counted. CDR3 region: CASTLGTLFLG.

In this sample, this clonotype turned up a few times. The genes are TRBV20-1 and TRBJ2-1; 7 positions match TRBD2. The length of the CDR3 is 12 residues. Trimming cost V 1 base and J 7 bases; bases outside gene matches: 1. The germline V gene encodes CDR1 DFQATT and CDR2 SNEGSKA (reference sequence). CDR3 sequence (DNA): TGCAGTGCTAGAGGGGGGGGAAATGAGCAGTTCTTC. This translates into CSARGGGNEQFF.

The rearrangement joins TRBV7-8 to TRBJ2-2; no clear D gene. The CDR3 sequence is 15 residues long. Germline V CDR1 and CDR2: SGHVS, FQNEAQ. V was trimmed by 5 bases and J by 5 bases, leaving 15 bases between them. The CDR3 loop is CASSQTGARTGELFF. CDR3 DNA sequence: TGTGCCAGCAGCCAGACGGGCGCCAGGACCGGGGAGCTGTTTTTT.

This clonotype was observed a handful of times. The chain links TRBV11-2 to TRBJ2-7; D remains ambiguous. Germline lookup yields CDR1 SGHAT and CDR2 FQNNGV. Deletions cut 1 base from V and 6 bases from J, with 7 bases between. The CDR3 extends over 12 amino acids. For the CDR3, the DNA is TGTGCCAGCAGCTTAGTTACGTTCGAGCAGTACTTC. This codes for CASSLVTFEQYF.

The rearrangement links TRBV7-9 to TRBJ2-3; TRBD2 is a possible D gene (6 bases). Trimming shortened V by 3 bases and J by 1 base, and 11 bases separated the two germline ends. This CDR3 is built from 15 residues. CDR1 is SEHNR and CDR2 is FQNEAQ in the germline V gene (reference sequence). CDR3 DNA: TGTGCCAGCAGCTTGGAGGGCTCCGGCACAGATACGCAGTATTTT. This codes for CASSLEGSGTDTQYF.

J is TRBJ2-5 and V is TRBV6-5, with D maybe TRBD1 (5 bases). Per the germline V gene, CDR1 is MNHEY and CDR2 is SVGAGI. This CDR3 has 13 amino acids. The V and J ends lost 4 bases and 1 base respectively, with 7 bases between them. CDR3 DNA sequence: TGTGCCAGCAGTTGGGGCGTCCAAGAGACCCAGTACTTC. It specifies CASSWGVQETQYF.

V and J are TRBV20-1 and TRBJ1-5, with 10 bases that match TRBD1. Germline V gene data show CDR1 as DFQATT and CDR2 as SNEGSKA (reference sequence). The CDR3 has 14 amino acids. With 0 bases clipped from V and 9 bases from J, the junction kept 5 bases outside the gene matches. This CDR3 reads CSAREGTGVRPQHF. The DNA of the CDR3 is TGCAGTGCTAGAGAAGGGACAGGGGTTCGGCCCCAGCATTTT.

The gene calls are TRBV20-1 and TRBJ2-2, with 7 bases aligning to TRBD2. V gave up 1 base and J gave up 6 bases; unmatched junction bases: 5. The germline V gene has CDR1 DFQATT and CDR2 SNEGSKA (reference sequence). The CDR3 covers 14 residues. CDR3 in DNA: TGCAGTGCTAGAGGCGGGAGTGGGTCCGGGGAGCTGTTTTTT. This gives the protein CSARGGSGSGELFF.

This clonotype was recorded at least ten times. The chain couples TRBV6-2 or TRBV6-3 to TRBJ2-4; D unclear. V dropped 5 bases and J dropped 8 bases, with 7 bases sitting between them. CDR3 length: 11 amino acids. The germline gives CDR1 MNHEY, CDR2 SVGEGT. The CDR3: CASSKRDIQYF. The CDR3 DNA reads TGTGCCAGCAGTAAGAGAGACATTCAGTACTTC.

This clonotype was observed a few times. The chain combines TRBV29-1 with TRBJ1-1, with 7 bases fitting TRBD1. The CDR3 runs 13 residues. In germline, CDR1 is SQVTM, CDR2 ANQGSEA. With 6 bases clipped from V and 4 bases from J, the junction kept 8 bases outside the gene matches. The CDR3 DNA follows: TGCAGCGTAAGACAGGGTCGGGGCACTGAAGCTTTCTTT. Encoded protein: CSVRQGRGTEAFF.

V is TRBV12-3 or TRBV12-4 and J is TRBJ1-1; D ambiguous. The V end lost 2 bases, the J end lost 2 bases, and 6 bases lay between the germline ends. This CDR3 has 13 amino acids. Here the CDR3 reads CASSLWSNTEAFF. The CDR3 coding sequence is TGTGCCAGCAGTTTATGGTCCAACACTGAAGCTTTCTTT.

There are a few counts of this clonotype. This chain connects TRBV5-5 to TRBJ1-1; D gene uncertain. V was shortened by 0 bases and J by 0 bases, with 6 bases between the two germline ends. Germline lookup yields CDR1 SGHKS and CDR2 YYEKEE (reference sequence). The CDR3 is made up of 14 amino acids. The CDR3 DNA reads TGTGCCAGCAGCTTGGGGCGCGTGAACACTGAAGCTTTCTTT. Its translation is CASSLGRVNTEAFF.

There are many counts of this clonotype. The CDR3 spells CASSLANRENTEAFF. The CDR3 DNA sequence: TGTGCCAGCAGCTTGGCGAACAGGGAGAACACTGAAGCTTTCTTT. V gene TRBV5-6 combines with J gene TRBJ1-1; a weak D match, TRBD1 (6 bases). V was shortened by 0 bases and J by 1 base, with 10 bases between the two germline ends. CDR3 length equals 15 residues. CDR1 and CDR2 from the germline V gene are SGHDT and YYEEEE.

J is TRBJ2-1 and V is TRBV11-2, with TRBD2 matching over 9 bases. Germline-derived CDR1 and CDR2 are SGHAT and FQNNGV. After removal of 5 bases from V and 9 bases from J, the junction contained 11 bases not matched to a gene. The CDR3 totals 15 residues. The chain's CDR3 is CASSPGASGVVEQFF. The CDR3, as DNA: TGTGCCAGCAGCCCGGGTGCTAGCGGGGTGGTTGAGCAGTTCTTC.

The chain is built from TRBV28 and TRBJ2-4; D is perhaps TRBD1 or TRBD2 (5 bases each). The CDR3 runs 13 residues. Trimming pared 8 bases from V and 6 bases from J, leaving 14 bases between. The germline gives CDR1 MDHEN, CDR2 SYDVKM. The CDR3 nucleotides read TGTGCCAGCCGTTGGGACGGAACAAACATTCAGTACTTC. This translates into CASRWDGTNIQYF.